Described below is a single TCR beta chain sequence and its context. Its recognized antigen is unknown. No per-base quality is available; no much larger clone lies one base away. Genomic DNA was extracted from sorted cells for sequencing of the TCRbeta CDR3 region. The immunoSEQ Assay was used to sequence the TCRbeta CDR3 regions. Entries here come from immuneACCESS through TCRdb and include only in-frame sequences with V and J called. Some clones fail to appear in such tables; in the studies checked, an unresolved V gene covers under half of the shortfall, and the cause of the remainder is unknown. The sample table holds more than 65,000 clones, of which over 75% were seen once. The top ten clones comprise 0.72% of the sample. Patients with a history of autoimmune disease or receiving systemic immunosuppression were excluded from the trial. Peripheral blood for TCR sequencing was drawn from every dose cohort at baseline, at cycle 4 day 1 and at cycle 7 day 1. The samples were drawn from a first-in-human, open-label, multicenter phase I dose-escalation trial of ivuxolimab. Adults with locally advanced or metastatic melanoma, renal cell carcinoma, hepatocellular carcinoma or head and neck squamous cell carcinoma were enrolled in the trial. CD4+ and CD8+ T cells were sorted separately from peripheral blood before TCR sequencing.

The data derive from a study of OX40 agonist ivuxolimab in advanced cancers. Background on the whole study: Ivuxolimab, which targeted the costimulatory receptor OX40 (CD134), was an agonistic, fully human IgG2 monoclonal antibody. The purpose of peripheral TCRbeta sequencing was to test whether ivuxolimab changed TCR sequence diversity and led to clonal T-cell expansion. Intravenous ivuxolimab was administered to patients every 2 weeks at six dose levels: 0.01, 0.1, 0.3, 1.5, 3 and 10 mg/kg. Partial responses occurred in three dose-escalation patients, of whom one had hepatocellular carcinoma and two had cutaneous melanoma. Patients were allowed to have had prior anti-PD-1, anti-PD-L1 or anti-CTLA-4 therapy, and 40% of the dose-escalation patients had been treated with checkpoint inhibitors. A male proportion of around 81% and a mean age of approximately 60 years, ranging from roughly 23 to 90, were recorded for the dose-escalation cohort. The paper covers the monotherapy dose-escalation part of the phase I ivuxolimab trial, which included N of about 56 patients. Of the approximately 54 patients in dose escalation, about 19 had hepatocellular carcinoma, some 15 had melanoma, 9 had renal cell carcinoma and 9 had head and neck cancer.

For CDR1 and CDR2, the germline V gene (reference sequence) lists SGHNT and YYREEE. The CDR3, from cysteine to phenylalanine, totals 14 residues. Only CDR3 DNA is held: 42 bases, read in frame from base 1. V ends up 4 bases short and J 2 bases short, with an unmatched junction base count of 3. What the authors observed across the whole study: At doses of 0.1 to 3.0 mg/kg, clonal expansion of both CD4+ and CD8+ T cells in blood was seen between baseline and week 6. Low levels of normalized T-cell clonal expansion were also seen in some nonresponding patients. In the 0.1-3.0 mg/kg groups, partial responders were among the patients with the lowest normalized peripheral clonal expansion, particularly in CD8+ T cells. The antigen specificity of the clonally expanded peripheral T cells was not determined. On average, CD8+ T cells showed more expanded clones than CD4+ T cells after ivuxolimab.

This specimen consisted of CD4+ or CD8+ T cells sorted from blood, obtained in a trial of the OX40 agonist ivuxolimab. The rearranged segments are TRBV5-4 and TRBJ2-7, with 10 bases in between that match TRBD2. The clonotype originates from an adult with an advanced solid tumor such as melanoma, head and neck, liver or kidney cancer. At the DNA level, the sequence is TGTGCCAGCAGCCCGGGACTAGCGACCTACGAGCAGTACTTC. This codes for CASSPGLATYEQYF.